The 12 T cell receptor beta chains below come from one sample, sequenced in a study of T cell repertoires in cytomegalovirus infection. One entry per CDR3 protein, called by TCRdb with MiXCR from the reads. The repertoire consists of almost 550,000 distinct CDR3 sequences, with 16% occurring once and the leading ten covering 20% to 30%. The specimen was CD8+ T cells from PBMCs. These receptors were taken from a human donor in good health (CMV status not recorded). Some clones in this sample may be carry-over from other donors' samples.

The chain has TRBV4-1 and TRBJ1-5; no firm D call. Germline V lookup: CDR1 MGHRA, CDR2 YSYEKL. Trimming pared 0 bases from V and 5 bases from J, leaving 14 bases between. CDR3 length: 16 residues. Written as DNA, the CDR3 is TGCGCCAGCAGCCAAGATTGGAGGGCCGCTCATCAGCCCCAGCATTTT. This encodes CASSQDWRAAHQPQHF.

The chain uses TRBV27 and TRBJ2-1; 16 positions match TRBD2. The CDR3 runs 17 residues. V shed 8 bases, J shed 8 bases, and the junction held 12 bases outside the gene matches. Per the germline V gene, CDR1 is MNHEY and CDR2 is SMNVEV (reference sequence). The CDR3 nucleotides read TGTGCCAGCCATCCCGGGACTAGCGGGAGGGGGTTAGATGAGCAGTTCTTC. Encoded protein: CASHPGTSGRGLDEQFF.

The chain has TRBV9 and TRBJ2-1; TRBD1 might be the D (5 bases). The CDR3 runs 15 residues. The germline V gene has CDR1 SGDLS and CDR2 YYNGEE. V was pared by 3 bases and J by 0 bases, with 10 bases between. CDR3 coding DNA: TGTGCCAGCAGCGCCACCGACAGCTCCTACAATGAGCAGTTCTTC. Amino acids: CASSATDSSYNEQFF.

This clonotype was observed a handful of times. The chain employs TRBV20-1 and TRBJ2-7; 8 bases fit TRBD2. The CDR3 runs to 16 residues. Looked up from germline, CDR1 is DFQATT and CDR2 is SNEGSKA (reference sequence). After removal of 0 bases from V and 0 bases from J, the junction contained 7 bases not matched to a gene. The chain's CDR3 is CSARDPVAGPSYEQYF. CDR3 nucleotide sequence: TGCAGTGCTAGAGATCCGGTAGCGGGGCCCTCCTACGAGCAGTACTTC.

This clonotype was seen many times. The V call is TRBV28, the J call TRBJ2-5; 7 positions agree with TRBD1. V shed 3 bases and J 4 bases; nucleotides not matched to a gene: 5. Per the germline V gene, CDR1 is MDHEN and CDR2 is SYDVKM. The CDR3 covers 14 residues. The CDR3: CASSFRQGRETQYF. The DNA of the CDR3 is TGTGCCAGCAGTTTCCGACAGGGAAGAGAGACCCAGTACTTC.

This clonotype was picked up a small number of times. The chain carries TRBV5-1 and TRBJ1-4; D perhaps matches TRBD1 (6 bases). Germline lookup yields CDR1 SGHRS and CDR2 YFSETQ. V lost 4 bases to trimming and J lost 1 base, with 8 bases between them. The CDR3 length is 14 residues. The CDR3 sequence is CASSPGVTNEKLFF. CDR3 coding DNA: TGCGCCAGCAGCCCAGGGGTAACTAATGAAAAACTGTTTTTT.

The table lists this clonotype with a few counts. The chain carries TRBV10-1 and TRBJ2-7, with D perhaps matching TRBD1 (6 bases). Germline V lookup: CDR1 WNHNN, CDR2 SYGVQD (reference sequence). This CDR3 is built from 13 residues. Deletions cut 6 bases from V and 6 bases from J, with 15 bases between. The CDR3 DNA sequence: TGCGCCAGCAGCGAAGGGACAAGGCGCGAGCAGTACTTC. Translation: CASSEGTRREQYF.

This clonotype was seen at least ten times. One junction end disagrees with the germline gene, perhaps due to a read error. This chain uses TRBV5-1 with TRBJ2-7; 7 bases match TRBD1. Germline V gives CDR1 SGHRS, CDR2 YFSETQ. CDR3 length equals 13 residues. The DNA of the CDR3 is TGTGCCAGCAGTTGGGACAGAACCTACGAGCAGTACTTC. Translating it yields CASSWDRTYEQYF.

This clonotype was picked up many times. DNA of the CDR3: TGTGCCAGCAGTCTCAGCGGGAGAGGGGGCACAGATACGCAGTATTTT. It specifies CASSLSGRGGTDTQYF. The chain uses TRBV12-3 or TRBV12-4 and TRBJ2-3; 8 bases align to TRBD2. V shed 5 bases and J 1 base; nucleotides not matched to a gene: 8. The CDR3 runs 16 residues.

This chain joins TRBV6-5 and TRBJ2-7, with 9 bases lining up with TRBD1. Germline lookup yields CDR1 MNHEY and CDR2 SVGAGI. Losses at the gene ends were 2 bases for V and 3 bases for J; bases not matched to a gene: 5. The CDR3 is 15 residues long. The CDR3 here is CASSYMGQGYYEQYF. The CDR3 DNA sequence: TGTGCCAGCAGTTACATGGGACAGGGATACTACGAGCAGTACTTC.

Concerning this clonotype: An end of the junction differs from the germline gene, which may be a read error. The CDR3 nucleotides are TGTGTCAGCAGTCTTAGCGGGGGGAGGACAGATACGCAGTATTTT. Protein sequence: CVSSLSGGRTDTQYF. This rearrangement joins TRBV9 to TRBJ2-3; TRBD2 matches at 10 bases. Germline V gene lookup returns CDR1 SGDLS and CDR2 YYNGEE. The CDR3 is 15 residues long.

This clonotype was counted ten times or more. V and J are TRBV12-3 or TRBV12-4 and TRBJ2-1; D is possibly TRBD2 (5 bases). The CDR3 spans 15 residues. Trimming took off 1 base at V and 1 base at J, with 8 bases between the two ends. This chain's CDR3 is CASSLGGLSYNEQFF. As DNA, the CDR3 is TGTGCCAGCAGTTTAGGAGGGCTTTCCTACAATGAGCAGTTCTTC.